This T cell receptor (beta chain) was captured in a study of blood T cell repertoires in COVID-19. The wider study: In each case, the material was cDNA or gDNA derived from T cells, B-cell-depleted T cells, or PBMCs.

Clones were read by immunoSEQ multiplex PCR, and TCRdb kept only the in-frame ones, dropping some. The data show around 55,000 clones, approximately 86% seen once. Trimming removed 3 bases from V and 1 base from J, with 15 bases in between. There are 16 residues in the CDR3. In germline, CDR1 is MDHEN, CDR2 SYDVKM. The Seattle patients joined while their infection was active and were tracked longitudinally afterward. The chain recombines TRBV28 with TRBJ1-1; TRBD1 might be the D (5 bases). This TCR came from a man in his forties with COVID-19, enrolled during active disease. Sequencing was carried out using peripheral blood. CDR3 sequence (DNA): TGTGCCAGCAGTTTTTCCGGGGGACGGAGGAACACTGAAGCTTTCTTT. Amino acids: CASSFSGGRRNTEAFF.